The next 6 T cell receptor beta chains were all read from a single sample in a study of blood T cell repertoires in COVID-19. Using immunoSEQ multiplex PCR, the repertoire was profiled, and TCRdb retains in-frame clones only, with some absent. This sample has over 250,000 clones, with about 90% found just once. The sample taken for sequencing was peripheral blood. These receptor sequences come from a woman in her forties or fifties with acute or convalescent COVID-19.

The genes are TRBV5-6 and TRBJ2-5; TRBD2 matches at 9 bases. This CDR3 comprises 15 residues. The germline V gene encodes CDR1 SGHDT and CDR2 YYEEEE. With V trimmed by 4 bases and J by 5 bases, 9 bases remained unmatched. The CDR3 DNA reads TGTGCCAGCAGCGGACCGGGACTAGCAGGGGAGACCCAGTACTTC. Amino acids: CASSGPGLAGETQYF.

V usage is TRBV2 and J usage is TRBJ2-5, with TRBD2 matching over 7 bases. Germline loops: CDR1 SNHLY, CDR2 FYNNEI. J was trimmed by 0 bases and V by 6 bases; bases with no gene match: 4. The CDR3 extends over 14 amino acids. CDR3 sequence reads: CASSRTSDQETQYF. CDR3 bases: TGTGCCAGCAGCCGAACTAGCGACCAAGAGACCCAGTACTTC.

CDR3 DNA: TGTGCCAGCAGCGACACAGGGAACACTGAAGCTTTCTTT. Translation gives CASSDTGNTEAFF. The chain uses TRBV7-3 and TRBJ1-1, with D possibly TRBD1 on 5 matching bases. Germline V gene lookup returns CDR1 SGHTA and CDR2 FQGTGA. The germline V and J ends were trimmed by 5 bases and 1 base, with 8 bases remaining between them. CDR3 size: 13 residues.

As DNA, the CDR3 is TGTGCCAGCATTGGACAGGATCCTCCCTATGGCTACACCTTC. Amino acids: CASIGQDPPYGYTF. The chain links TRBV6-6 to TRBJ1-2; 7 nucleotides align to TRBD1. V gave up 7 bases and J gave up 4 bases; unmatched junction bases: 9. Looked up from germline, CDR1 is MNHNY and CDR2 is SVGAGI (reference sequence). The CDR3 is made up of 14 amino acids.

The chain recombines TRBV6-5 with TRBJ2-1; TRBD1 is a possible D gene (5 bases). The length of the CDR3 is 14 residues. The germline gives CDR1 MNHEY, CDR2 SVGAGI. V lost 2 bases to trimming and J lost 0 bases, with 5 bases between them. The CDR3 DNA sequence: TGTGCCAGCAGTTACAGGGGCTCCTACAATGAGCAGTTCTTC. Translating it yields CASSYRGSYNEQFF.

The V call is TRBV29-1, the J call TRBJ1-2; 7 nucleotides line up with TRBD1. Looked up from germline, CDR1 is SQVTM and CDR2 is ANQGSEA. V was clipped by 4 bases and J by 3 bases; unmatched bases: 2. CDR3 size: 12 residues. CDR3 in DNA: TGCAGCGTTGTAGGGGGCGACTATGGCTACACCTTC. Translated: CSVVGGDYGYTF. Together with reference TRBV29-1 and TRBJ1-2, the CDR3 gives the full variable domain: SAVISQKPSRDICQRGTSLTIQCQVDSQVTMMFWYRQQPGQSLTLIATANQGSEATYESGFVIDKFPISRPNLTFSTLTVSNMSPEDSSIYLCSVVGGDYGYTFGSGTRLTVV.